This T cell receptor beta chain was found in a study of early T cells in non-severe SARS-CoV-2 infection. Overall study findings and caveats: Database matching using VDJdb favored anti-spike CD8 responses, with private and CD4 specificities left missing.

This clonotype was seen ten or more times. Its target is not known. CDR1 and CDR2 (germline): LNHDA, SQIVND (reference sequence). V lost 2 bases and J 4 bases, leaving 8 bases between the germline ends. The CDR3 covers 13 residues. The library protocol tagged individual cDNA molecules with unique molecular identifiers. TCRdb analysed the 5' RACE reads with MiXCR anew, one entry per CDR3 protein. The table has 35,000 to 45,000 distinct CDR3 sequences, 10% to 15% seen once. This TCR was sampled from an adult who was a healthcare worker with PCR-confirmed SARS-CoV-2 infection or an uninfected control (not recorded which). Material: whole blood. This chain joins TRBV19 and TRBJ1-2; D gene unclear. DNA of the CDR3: TGTGCCAGTAGTATATCGGCGGGCTATGGCTACACCTTC. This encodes CASSISAGYGYTF.